This T cell receptor beta chain was sequenced in a study of beta chain features in type 1 diabetes (dated by TCRdb to between 2017 and 2018). About the full investigation: Mean age, gender distribution, total cell number and subset yield did not differ between patients and healthy donors. A total of roughly 100 million sorted cells were examined across all samples, and the number of cells per subset was strongly correlated with RNA yield. In the study, TCRB repertoires of sorted circulating CD4+ T cell subsets from recently diagnosed type 1 diabetes patients were compared with those of matched healthy donors. Regulatory and stem cell-like memory subsets were isolated from only 8 patients and about eight healthy donors, whereas naive and central memory subsets came from all 30 or so donors. Study-wide findings and limitations: Type 1 diabetes patients showed a moderate but significant shortening of TCRB CDR3 length in all four CD4+ subsets. Because the HLA sub-analyses included only small numbers of individuals, any influence of HLA type on TCRB rearrangement was left unresolved. Naive, central memory and regulatory TCRB repertoires appeared more similar among patients than among healthy donors. Because cDNA was sequenced instead of genomic DNA, highly expressing activated cells could be over-represented, though the groups showed no difference in activation or CD3 levels. Patients with type 1 diabetes made fewer insertions and deleted more nucleotides at VDJ recombination sites, implying thymic rearrangement abnormalities. Shorter templates might be favored by PCR, yet because patient and control samples were amplified and corrected together, any such skew would affect both groups equally.

This clone was found a few times. The antigen it recognizes is unknown. It has no much larger one-base neighbor in the sample; base qualities were not kept. The entire amount of isolated RNA was reverse transcribed using the High Capacity cDNA Reverse Transcription Kit, so the sequenced TCRB transcripts were expressed ones. Deep immunoSEQ sequencing was performed on naive, central memory and regulatory T cell samples, with an average of about 3.6 million total reads per sample. Sorted cells were lysed in RLT buffer and RNA was extracted with DNase-treated RNeasy Micro or Mini kits, depending on cell number. Each cell subset was processed on its own to prevent cross-contamination, while patient and healthy donor samples were processed together. TCRB sequences were amplified from cDNA with the immunoSEQ multiplex PCR, producing 87-bp fragments spanning the CDR3 region. The amplicons were sequenced using the Illumina HiSeq platform. The published analysis was carried out like this. Synthetic template baselines were used to correct PCR bias computationally, reads within Hamming distance 2 were collapsed, and singletons that could not be merged were discarded. By aligning reads against IMGT, V, D and J genes, CDR3 length, and insertions or deletions at six rearrangement sites were assigned. Clonotype counts were normalized to sorted cell number within each subset before computing true diversity and Gini coefficients with the tcR R package. The overlap coefficient, calculated on TCRB nucleotide sequences, was used to measure repertoire sharing. As a proxy for the pre-selection repertoire, out-of-frame TCRB sequences from naive cells were analyzed. The immuneACCESS repertoire file appears here via TCRdb, limited to in-frame rearrangements. These files lack a portion of the clones; in checked studies, under half of the deficit traces to unresolved V genes, and the cause of the others is not known. The DNA gave D and trimming, while V, J and clone size come from that table. Here the sample has 240,000 or so clones; roughly 13% occur a single time. The ten largest clones capture approximately 0.018% of the sample.

The CDR3 numbers 18 residues from cysteine through phenylalanine. The only DNA kept is the CDR3, 54 bases in frame from the first base. The germline V gene specifies SQVTM as CDR1 and ANQGSEA as CDR2. After removal of 2 bases from V and 0 bases from J, the junction retains 10 bases not matched to a gene. A single peripheral blood draw of 95 to 150 mL on average was collected from each donor into heparinised tubes. A BD FACSAria II and a panel including CD45RO, CCR7, CD25, CD127, CD95 and CD27 were used to sort naive, central memory, regulatory and stem cell-like memory CD4+ T cells. Every sorted population had a purity above 95%. PBMCs were separated immediately by Lymphoprep density gradient centrifugation and were stained directly, without being cultured. Samples were stained and sorted in pairs, with one healthy donor and one patient per experiment, so that batch effects were minimized.

The clonotype was recovered from a man aged 30 to 45 with type 1 diabetes. The chain joins TRBV29-1 to TRBJ2-3; 11 bases in the middle match TRBD2. Sequencing was done on a sample of naive CD4+ T cells from blood. The cell subset or site label of this sample denotes: true naive CD4+ T cells. CDR3 reads: CSVEWVLAGVRSTDTQYF. The nucleotide sequence is TGCAGCGTTGAATGGGTACTAGCGGGAGTCCGGAGCACAGATACGCAGTATTTT.